The 10 T cell receptor beta chains listed next were all sequenced from one sample in a study of CD8 T cells in Susac syndrome. Reverse transcription of about 0.5 to 1 ug RNA used random hexamers. Each CDR3 protein is one row after TCRdb ran MiXCR on the immunoSEQ multiplex PCR reads. The sample holds approximately 100,000 distinct CDR3 sequences, around 95% seen once. Sequenced sample: CD4+ T cells from PBMCs. The source of these receptors is a human donor in good health.

V usage is TRBV4-2 and J usage is TRBJ1-3, with D unresolved. There are 13 residues in the CDR3. Germline assignment: CDR1 LGHNA and CDR2 YNFKEQ. V shed 0 bases and J shed 4 bases, with 4 bases lying between them. CDR3 bases: TGTGCCAGCAGCCAAGAGACAGGAAACACCATATATTTT. This sequence encodes CASSQETGNTIYF.

The chain has TRBV30 and TRBJ1-1, with D possibly matching TRBD1 (5 bases). The CDR3 is 14 residues long. V was pared by 4 bases and J by 1 base, with 13 bases between. Germline V gene sequence: CDR1 GTSNPN, CDR2 SVGIG (reference sequence). The CDR3 DNA is TGTGCCTGGATTCAGGGACGGTGGAACACTGAAGCTTTCTTT. This sequence encodes CAWIQGRWNTEAFF.

This clonotype was seen once. The V call is TRBV2, the J call TRBJ2-7; 9 bases are shared with TRBD1. CDR3 length: 12 amino acids. Germline lookup yields CDR1 SNHLY and CDR2 FYNNEI. Trimming cost V 9 bases and J 4 bases; bases outside gene matches: 4. This CDR3 is CARRDRDYEQYF. CDR3 in DNA: TGTGCCAGACGGGACAGGGATTACGAGCAGTACTTC.

The genes are TRBV2 and TRBJ2-7; 9 bases agree with TRBD2. V lost 7 bases and J lost 1; bases outside the gene matches: 8. Germline-derived CDR1 and CDR2 are SNHLY and FYNNEI. The CDR3 is 15 amino acids. CDR3 sequence (DNA): TGTGCCAGCATCCCGGGCGGGAGGGAATCCTACGAGCAGTACTTC. Its translation is CASIPGGRESYEQYF.

V is TRBV20-1 and J is TRBJ1-5, with D possibly matching TRBD1 (5 bases). The CDR3 consists of 15 residues. The V gene's germline CDR1 is DFQATT and CDR2 SNEGSKA (reference sequence). V lost 4 bases to trimming and J lost 0 bases, with 13 bases between them. The CDR3 sequence is CSATTDDYSNQPQHF. CDR3 nucleotide sequence: TGCAGTGCTACGACAGACGACTATAGCAATCAGCCCCAGCATTTT.

V is TRBV5-1 and J is TRBJ1-6; D ambiguous. Germline loops: CDR1 SGHRS, CDR2 YFSETQ. V shed 1 base and J shed 15 bases, with 14 bases lying between them. This CDR3 has 13 residues. The CDR3 DNA is TGCGCCAGCAGCTTGTCGACATCGGGGTTCCTCCACTTT. This translates into CASSLSTSGFLHF.

The rearrangement uses TRBV19 and TRBJ2-5; D is ambiguous. Germline V lookup: CDR1 LNHDA, CDR2 SQIVND (reference sequence). The V gene lost 3 bases and the J gene lost 0 bases, with 11 bases spanning the gap. The CDR3 extends over 15 amino acids. The CDR3 spells CASSIRPGDQETQYF. The CDR3 DNA follows: TGTGCCAGTAGTATCCGGCCAGGCGACCAAGAGACCCAGTACTTC.

This clonotype was seen just once. The genes are TRBV7-2 and TRBJ2-7, with 9 bases lining up with TRBD1. Unmatched junction bases numbered 10, after V lost 4 bases and J lost 12 bases. CDR1 and CDR2 (germline): SGHTA, FQGNSA. This CDR3 is built from 13 residues. The CDR3 coding sequence is TGTGCCAGCAGCTCAAAACAGGGGGCCAGGACGTACTTC. Amino acid sequence: CASSSKQGARTYF.

The rearrangement uses TRBV5-1 and TRBJ2-7; D tentatively reads TRBD1 or TRBD2 (5 bases each). The CDR3 sequence is 15 residues long. Looked up from germline, CDR1 is SGHRS and CDR2 is YFSETQ. V was clipped by 4 bases and J by 5 bases, with 19 bases between them. The CDR3 reads CASSALGTRLDEQYF. CDR3 bases: TGCGCCAGCAGCGCTTTAGGGACCCGACTGGACGAGCAGTACTTC.

The chain is built from TRBV5-4 and TRBJ2-3, with TRBD1 matching over 10 bases. This CDR3 has 16 residues. Germline V lookup: CDR1 SGHNT, CDR2 YYREEE (reference sequence). The V gene end was trimmed by 1 base and the J gene end by 2 bases; junction bases not matched to a gene: 4. CDR3 region: CASSLMGQGYTDTQYF. The DNA for the CDR3 is TGTGCCAGCAGCTTGATGGGACAGGGGTACACAGATACGCAGTATTTT.